Each of the 28 T cell receptor beta chains below was sequenced from the same sample in a study of T cell responses to AZD1222 COVID-19 vaccine. Only in-frame clones appear in the TCRdb table, and some are missing; sequencing was by immunoSEQ multiplex PCR. The sample consists of around 100,000 clones, 84% of them appearing once. The sample here was peripheral blood, taken on day 0 of AZD1222 vaccination. Every receptor here comes from an adult in good health.

The chain combines TRBV3-1 (or the pseudogene TRBV3-2) with TRBJ2-5, with D perhaps matching TRBD2 (5 bases). Germline CDR1 and CDR2: LGHDT and YNNKEL (reference sequence). The CDR3 is 16 residues long. V was clipped by 1 base and J by 2 bases, with 14 bases between them. The CDR3 nucleotides are TGTGCCAGCAGCCAAGTTCGAAGGACTGAACAAGAGACCCAGTACTTC. Amino acid sequence: CASSQVRRTEQETQYF.

The V and J genes are TRBV4-2 and TRBJ2-2; a weak D match, TRBD2 (5 bases). The CDR3 sequence is 15 residues long. The V end was cut by 4 bases, the J end by 1 base, with 10 bases between. The germline V gene has CDR1 LGHNA and CDR2 YNFKEQ. CDR3 sequence reads: CASSPSGGNTGELFF. In nucleotides, the CDR3 is TGTGCCAGCAGCCCCAGCGGAGGGAACACCGGGGAGCTGTTTTTT.

The chain couples TRBV7-2 to TRBJ1-2; TRBD1 is a possible D gene (5 bases). This CDR3 comprises 15 residues. Germline lookup yields CDR1 SGHTA and CDR2 FQGNSA. V was pared by 1 base and J by 5 bases, with 14 bases between. CDR3 in amino acids: CASSLGRGEWYGYTF. The DNA of the CDR3 is TGTGCCAGCAGCTTAGGGAGGGGTGAATGGTATGGCTACACCTTC. Drawing the rest from reference TRBV7-2 and TRBJ1-2, the complete variable domain is GAGVSQSPSNKVTEKGKDVELRCDPISGHTALYWYRQSLGQGLEFLIYFQGNSAPDKSGLPSDRFSAERTGGSVSTLTIQRTQQEDSAVYLCASSLGRGEWYGYTFGSGTRLTVV.

This clone showed up just a few times. The chain has TRBV6-5 and TRBJ1-1; D uncertain. This CDR3 comprises 13 residues. Trimming shortened V by 6 bases and J by 5 bases, and 13 bases separated the two germline ends. Germline V gene data show CDR1 as MNHEY and CDR2 as SVGAGI. CDR3 nucleotides: TGTGCCAGCAGCTATATCGGTGGTACTGAAGCTTTCTTT. Amino acid sequence: CASSYIGGTEAFF.

This chain connects TRBV15 to TRBJ2-5; no reliable D call. This CDR3 spans 15 amino acids. V lost 0 bases and J lost 0, with 8 bases in between. CDR1 and CDR2 (germline): LNHNV, YYDKDF (reference sequence). As DNA, the CDR3 is TGTGCCACCAGCAGAGATATGACCAACCAAGAGACCCAGTACTTC. Residues: CATSRDMTNQETQYF.

The rearrangement links TRBV6-5 to TRBJ2-2; the D is unclear. V was clipped by 8 bases and J by 5 bases, with 18 bases between them. Germline values: CDR1 MNHEY, CDR2 SVGAGI. This CDR3 region has 15 residues. CDR3 protein: CASRAWYSRTGELFF. CDR3 in DNA: TGTGCCAGCCGGGCTTGGTATAGTCGTACCGGGGAGCTGTTTTTT.

The rearrangement joins TRBV5-6 to TRBJ1-6; 9 bases match TRBD1. V lost 4 bases to trimming and J lost 0 bases; unmatched junction nucleotides: 5. CDR3 length equals 17 residues. Germline V gene lookup returns CDR1 SGHDT and CDR2 YYEEEE. The CDR3 loop reads CASSRGTGSSYNSPLHF. The CDR3 DNA is TGTGCCAGCAGCCGCGGGACAGGGAGCTCCTATAATTCACCCCTCCACTTT.

The chain uses TRBV30 and TRBJ1-4; weak D call: TRBD1 (5 bases). Germline loops: CDR1 GTSNPN, CDR2 SVGIG (reference sequence). The germline V and J ends were trimmed by 0 bases and 0 bases, with 11 bases remaining between them. The CDR3 has 16 amino acids. Here the CDR3 reads CAWSVKGLTTNEKLFF. The CDR3 DNA reads TGTGCCTGGAGTGTAAAGGGACTCACAACTAATGAAAAACTGTTTTTT.

This chain connects TRBV6-6 to TRBJ2-1; 15 bases map to TRBD2. After removal of 5 bases from V and 4 bases from J, the junction contained 6 bases not matched to a gene. The CDR3 loop spans 17 amino acids. Germline loops: CDR1 MNHNY, CDR2 SVGAGI (reference sequence). The CDR3 here is CASSQPGLAGGYNEQFF. DNA of the CDR3: TGTGCCAGCAGTCAACCGGGACTAGCGGGAGGATACAATGAGCAGTTCTTC.

This clone was found a few times. The chain uses TRBV3-1 (or the pseudogene TRBV3-2) and TRBJ1-3; no clear D. The CDR3 is 14 residues long. Trimming shortened V by 4 bases and J by 3 bases, and 10 bases separated the two germline ends. CDR1 is LGHDT and CDR2 is YNNKEL in the germline V gene (reference sequence). CDR3 bases: TGTGCCAGCAGCCCGGAGGTAATTGGAAACACCATATATTTT. Amino acids: CASSPEVIGNTIYF.

The chain joins TRBV4-3 to TRBJ2-7; D is unresolved. Germline assignment: CDR1 LGHNA and CDR2 YSLEER. V was cut by 0 bases and J by 3 bases, with 12 bases left in between. The CDR3 totals 15 residues. The CDR3 is CASSQDKRPSYEQYF. The CDR3 coding sequence is TGCGCCAGCAGCCAAGATAAGAGGCCTAGCTACGAGCAGTACTTC.

This clone was seen a single time. The chain couples TRBV6-5 to TRBJ1-2; no clear D. The CDR3 has 14 amino acids. V was pared by 7 bases and J by 2 bases, with 14 bases between. The germline gives CDR1 MNHEY, CDR2 SVGAGI. The CDR3 region is CASTRTSTNYGYTF. CDR3 nucleotide sequence: TGTGCCAGCACCCGGACCTCTACAAACTATGGCTACACCTTC.

This chain links TRBV12-5 with TRBJ1-5; 7 nucleotides align to TRBD1. The ends lost 7 bases at V and 1 base at J; junction bases unmatched: 7. This CDR3 has 15 amino acids. CDR1 is LGHNT and CDR2 is FRNRAP in the germline V gene. The chain's CDR3 is CASVRGTDSNQPQHF. The CDR3 coding sequence is TGTGCTAGTGTCCGCGGGACAGACAGCAATCAGCCCCAGCATTTT.

On this clone: Germline and junction disagree at one end, which may indicate a read error. This chain connects TRBV27 to TRBJ2-1; the match to TRBD2 covers 13 bases. Germline V gene lookup returns CDR1 MNHEY and CDR2 SMNVEV (reference sequence). The CDR3 has 14 residues. The CDR3: CASRYPGLAGLEIF. The CDR3 DNA reads TGTGCCAGCAGATACCCGGGACTAGCGGGGCTTGAGATCTTC.

The chain recombines TRBV2 with TRBJ2-1; 8 nucleotides match TRBD2. Per germline, CDR1 SNHLY and CDR2 FYNNEI. The CDR3 consists of 15 residues. Germline trimming cut 7 bases from V and 4 bases from J; bases unmatched to any gene: 9. CDR3 in DNA: TGTGCCAGCACCAGAGCGGGAGTCGCTTACAATGAGCAGTTCTTC. Protein product: CASTRAGVAYNEQFF.

The V gene is TRBV3-1 (or the pseudogene TRBV3-2), the J gene TRBJ2-3, with no clear D. CDR3 size: 12 residues. V lost 0 bases and J lost 4, with 2 bases in between. Germline V CDR1 and CDR2: LGHDT, YNNKEL (reference sequence). DNA of the CDR3: TGTGCCAGCAGCCAAGAGGCAGATACGCAGTATTTT. Encoded protein: CASSQEADTQYF.

This chain links TRBV12-3 or TRBV12-4 with TRBJ2-1; D remains ambiguous. This CDR3 region has 13 residues. Trimming removed 1 base from V and 10 bases from J, with 11 bases in between. CDR3 loop: CASSLDLLREQFF. The DNA of the CDR3 is TGTGCCAGCAGTTTAGATCTGTTACGGGAGCAGTTCTTC.

A single count supports this clone. V is TRBV14 and J is TRBJ1-1; D gene ambiguous. CDR1 is SGHDN, CDR2 FVKESK, per germline. The CDR3 spans 12 residues. V dropped 4 bases and J dropped 1 base, with 4 bases sitting between them. CDR3 sequence (DNA): TGTGCCAGCAGCCGAGGGAACACTGAAGCTTTCTTT. It encodes CASSRGNTEAFF.

CDR3 sequence: CASSADRGYEQYF. CDR3 bases: TGTGCCAGCAGCGCGGACAGGGGCTACGAGCAGTACTTC. The chain carries TRBV12-3 or TRBV12-4 and TRBJ2-7; 9 bases map to TRBD1. CDR3 length: 13 amino acids. V was clipped by 6 bases and J by 3 bases; unmatched bases: 3.

The chain couples TRBV24-1 to TRBJ2-2; tentatively, D is TRBD2 (6 bases). Germline lookup yields CDR1 KGHDR and CDR2 SFDVKD. V gave up 0 bases and J gave up 7 bases, with 14 bases separating them. The CDR3 has 16 residues. CDR3 protein: CATSDLKFGGIGELFF. Here the CDR3 DNA reads TGTGCCACCAGTGATTTGAAATTCGGCGGGATCGGGGAGCTGTTTTTT.

The J gene is TRBJ1-2, the V gene TRBV23-1, with 11 nucleotides matching TRBD1. TRBV23-1 belongs to the ORF category, with a function that is uncertain. J lost 4 bases, V lost 2 bases, and 6 bases had no gene match. The length of the CDR3 is 16 residues. The CDR3 here is CASSQEGTGGRYGYTF. In DNA, the CDR3 is TGCGCCAGCAGTCAAGAAGGGACAGGGGGACGCTATGGCTACACCTTC.

This clone has just one count. This sequence joins TRBV5-6 and TRBJ1-2, with no clear D. Germline CDR1 and CDR2: SGHDT and YYEEEE. Trimming pared 0 bases from V and 3 bases from J, leaving 6 bases between. This CDR3 spans 13 amino acids. The CDR3 nucleotides are TGTGCCAGCAGCTTGGAAGGGTACTATGGCTACACCTTC. Amino acids: CASSLEGYYGYTF.

The rearrangement uses TRBV18 and TRBJ1-5, with D possibly being TRBD1 (5 bases). The CDR3 contains 15 residues. Germline CDR1 is KGHSH and CDR2 is LQKENI. The V and J ends lost 3 bases and 0 bases respectively, with 9 bases between them. The CDR3 DNA sequence: TGTGCCAGCTCACCGAGACAGATTAGCAATCAGCCCCAGCATTTT. Translated, it gives CASSPRQISNQPQHF.

V is TRBV28 and J is TRBJ2-4; D gene uncertain. Trimming stripped 5 bases from V and 0 bases from J, with 14 bases between. The CDR3 is 16 amino acids. The germline V gene has CDR1 MDHEN and CDR2 SYDVKM. CDR3 in amino acids: CASSALKTIAKNIQYF. In nucleotides, the CDR3 is TGTGCCAGCAGTGCCCTCAAGACCATAGCCAAAAACATTCAGTACTTC.

V gene TRBV10-1 combines with J gene TRBJ2-3; TRBD2 aligns across 8 bases. The CDR3 runs to 16 residues. J gave up 3 bases and V 0 bases, and 5 bases lay outside the gene matches. Per the germline V gene, CDR1 is WNHNN and CDR2 is SYGVQD (reference sequence). The CDR3 loop is CASSESAGLVTDTQYF. The CDR3 bases are TGCGCCAGCAGTGAGTCGGCGGGACTAGTAACAGATACGCAGTATTTT.

The V gene is TRBV7-2, the J gene TRBJ1-1; D is possibly TRBD1 (5 bases). The V end lost 8 bases, the J end lost 5 bases, and 21 bases lay between the germline ends. Germline CDR1 SGHTA, CDR2 FQGNSA. CDR3 length equals 15 residues. The CDR3 nucleotides read TGTGCCAGCGGGTCATCCAGGGCCCCGGGGACTGAAGCTTTCTTT. It specifies CASGSSRAPGTEAFF.

The gene calls are TRBV7-2 and TRBJ1-2; 8 nucleotides agree with TRBD1. V lost 5 bases to trimming and J lost 5 bases; unmatched junction nucleotides: 4. Germline CDR1 SGHTA, CDR2 FQGNSA. The CDR3 runs to 13 residues. The CDR3 is CASSPGQGYGYTF. CDR3 DNA: TGTGCCAGCAGCCCCGGACAGGGTTATGGCTACACCTTC.

The rearrangement uses TRBV7-2 and TRBJ1-5; tentative D call: TRBD1 (6 bases). Per the germline V gene, CDR1 is SGHTA and CDR2 is FQGNSA. The CDR3 runs to 15 residues. Trimming pared 9 bases from V and 0 bases from J, leaving 15 bases between. DNA of the CDR3: TGTGCCAGTCAATTACAGGGTTATAGCAATCAGCCCCAGCATTTT. Amino acid sequence: CASQLQGYSNQPQHF.